This is a list of T cell receptor beta chains from one sample in a study of blood T cell repertoires in COVID-19. The table came from immunoSEQ multiplex PCR; TCRdb's copy has only in-frame clones and leaves some out. The profile covers tens of thousands of clones, with 70% to 90% appearing a single time and under 6% taken by the ten largest. Sequencing was done on a sample of peripheral blood. The receptor set was obtained from a man in his sixties or seventies with acute or convalescent COVID-19. CDR3s include the opening cysteine and the closing phenylalanine or tryptophan. Each record gives: clone size, D gene, J gene, V gene, CDR3 length, CDR3 protein, CDR3 DNA. The D gene is left open where the match is weak. Expanded clones are given a class, and other clones once, few, many or no size at all.

abundance: NA
d_gene: NA
j_gene: TRBJ1-6
v_gene: TRBV7-9
len: 19
CDR3aa: CASSPILLERTSGNSPLHF
CDR3nt: TGTGCCAGCAGCCCCATCCTGCTGGAAAGGACTTCGGGTAATTCACCCCTCCACTTT

abundance: NA
d_gene: TRBD1
j_gene: TRBJ1-3
v_gene: TRBV5-1
len: 14
CDR3aa: CASSPQGSGNTIYF
CDR3nt: TGCGCCAGCAGTCCACAGGGGTCTGGAAACACCATATATTTT

abundance: many
d_gene: NA
j_gene: TRBJ1-5
v_gene: TRBV19
len: 13
CDR3aa: CASSTQGYQPQHF
CDR3nt: TGTGCCAGTAGTACGCAGGGCTATCAGCCCCAGCATTTT

abundance: NA
d_gene: TRBD1
j_gene: TRBJ2-4
v_gene: TRBV19
len: 19
CDR3aa: CASSIAGTGGIKAKNIQYF
CDR3nt: TGTGCCAGTAGCATCGCCGGGACAGGGGGAATAAAGGCCAAAAACATTCAGTACTTC

abundance: NA
d_gene: TRBD1
j_gene: TRBJ1-1
v_gene: TRBV6-2/TRBV6-3
len: 12
CDR3aa: CASSDRVDLAFF
CDR3nt: TGTGCCAGCAGCGACAGGGTCGATCTGGCTTTCTTT

abundance: NA
d_gene: TRBD1
j_gene: TRBJ1-2
v_gene: TRBV7-9
len: 16
CDR3aa: CASSLGIPGQGDGYTF
CDR3nt: TGTGCCAGCAGCTTAGGGATCCCGGGACAGGGGGATGGCTACACCTTC

abundance: NA
d_gene: NA
j_gene: TRBJ2-5
v_gene: TRBV11-2
len: 13
CDR3aa: CASTSGYQETQYF
CDR3nt: TGTGCCAGCACCTCAGGGTACCAAGAGACCCAGTACTTC

abundance: NA
d_gene: NA
j_gene: TRBJ2-3
v_gene: TRBV27
len: 12
CDR3aa: CASSRSPDTQYF
CDR3nt: TGTGCCAGCAGTCGTAGCCCAGATACGCAGTATTTT

abundance: NA
d_gene: NA
j_gene: TRBJ2-3
v_gene: TRBV11-3
len: 16
CDR3aa: CASTNVGGTSTDTQYF
CDR3nt: TGTGCCAGCACCAACGTAGGAGGGACTAGCACAGATACGCAGTATTTT

abundance: NA
d_gene: NA
j_gene: TRBJ2-5
v_gene: TRBV6-6
len: 12
CDR3aa: CASRAGPETQYF
CDR3nt: TGTGCCAGCAGAGCGGGTCCGGAGACCCAGTACTTC

abundance: NA
d_gene: TRBD1
j_gene: TRBJ1-2
v_gene: TRBV18
len: 15
CDR3aa: CASSKDGTGNYGYTF
CDR3nt: TGTGCCAGCTCAAAAGACGGGACAGGGAACTATGGCTACACCTTC

abundance: NA
d_gene: NA
j_gene: TRBJ1-4
v_gene: TRBV7-9
len: 15
CDR3aa: CASSLGQYTNEKLFF
CDR3nt: TGTGCCAGCAGCTTAGGACAGTATACTAATGAAAAACTGTTTTTT

abundance: NA
d_gene: NA
j_gene: TRBJ1-3
v_gene: TRBV4-1
len: 17
CDR3aa: CASSQDVVGTVRNTIYF
CDR3nt: TGCGCCAGCAGCCAAGATGTCGTCGGAACAGTAAGAAACACCATATATTTT

abundance: NA
d_gene: NA
j_gene: TRBJ1-1
v_gene: TRBV6-5
len: 12
CDR3aa: CASSLPGGQAFF
CDR3nt: TGTGCCAGCAGTCTGCCCGGGGGGCAGGCTTTCTTT

abundance: few
d_gene: NA
j_gene: TRBJ2-7
v_gene: TRBV5-4
len: 13
CDR3aa: CASSTRTSYEQYF
CDR3nt: TGTGCCAGCAGCACAAGAACCTCCTACGAGCAGTACTTC

abundance: NA
d_gene: NA
j_gene: TRBJ1-5
v_gene: TRBV10-1
len: 13
CDR3aa: CASSESSGQPQHF
CDR3nt: TGCGCCAGCAGTGAGTCGTCGGGGCAGCCCCAGCATTTT

abundance: once
d_gene: NA
j_gene: TRBJ1-2
v_gene: TRBV6-1
len: 15
CDR3aa: CASSEDLGRTYGYTF
CDR3nt: TGTGCCAGCAGTGAGGACCTAGGACGGACATATGGCTACACCTTC

abundance: NA
d_gene: TRBD1
j_gene: TRBJ2-7
v_gene: TRBV7-8
len: 13
CDR3aa: CASSSGGTGRQYF
CDR3nt: TGTGCCAGCAGCTCAGGAGGGACAGGGAGGCAGTACTTC

abundance: NA
d_gene: TRBD2
j_gene: TRBJ2-1
v_gene: TRBV13
len: 18
CDR3aa: CASSSQRGGTSSYNEQFF
CDR3nt: TGTGCCAGCAGCTCGCAGCGGGGGGGCACTAGCTCCTACAATGAGCAGTTCTTC

abundance: few
d_gene: TRBD1
j_gene: TRBJ2-3
v_gene: TRBV6-5
len: 13
CDR3aa: CATRQGGTDTQYF
CDR3nt: TGTGCCACGAGACAGGGGGGCACAGATACGCAGTATTTT

abundance: NA
d_gene: TRBD1
j_gene: TRBJ1-2
v_gene: TRBV23-1
len: 16
CDR3aa: CASRLDRGRDIYGYTF
CDR3nt: TGCGCCAGCCGCCTGGACAGGGGGCGAGACATCTATGGCTACACCTTC

abundance: NA
d_gene: NA
j_gene: TRBJ1-2
v_gene: TRBV19
len: 21
CDR3aa: CASSPTRLGQGTPSRDYGYTF
CDR3nt: TGTGCCAGTAGTCCCACAAGATTGGGCCAGGGAACACCCTCTAGAGACTATGGCTACACCTTC

abundance: NA
d_gene: TRBD2
j_gene: TRBJ2-3
v_gene: TRBV9
len: 17
CDR3aa: CASSVARTSGSRDTQYF
CDR3nt: TGTGCCAGCAGCGTAGCCCGGACTAGCGGTTCGAGAGATACGCAGTATTTT

abundance: NA
d_gene: TRBD2
j_gene: TRBJ2-3
v_gene: TRBV23-1
len: 14
CDR3aa: CASSRHWGGDTQYF
CDR3nt: TGCGCCAGCAGTCGCCATTGGGGGGGAGATACGCAGTATTTT

abundance: NA
d_gene: NA
j_gene: TRBJ2-7
v_gene: TRBV6-2/TRBV6-3
len: 12
CDR3aa: CASSYTSRMISF
CDR3nt: TGTGCCAGCAGTTACACGTCGAGAATGATCTCTTTC

abundance: NA
d_gene: TRBD1
j_gene: TRBJ1-2
v_gene: TRBV27
len: 13
CDR3aa: CASSFSSTGVYTF
CDR3nt: TGTGCCAGCAGTTTCTCTTCTACAGGGGTCTACACCTTC

abundance: few
d_gene: NA
j_gene: TRBJ2-7
v_gene: TRBV20-1
len: 14
CDR3aa: CSASMGASSYEQYF
CDR3nt: TGCAGTGCTAGTATGGGGGCAAGCTCCTACGAGCAGTACTTC

abundance: few
d_gene: TRBD1
j_gene: TRBJ2-7
v_gene: TRBV13
len: 16
CDR3aa: CASSPSTGTGGHEQYF
CDR3nt: TGTGCCAGCAGCCCATCAACCGGGACAGGGGGTCACGAGCAGTACTTC

abundance: NA
d_gene: NA
j_gene: TRBJ2-1
v_gene: TRBV19
len: 15
CDR3aa: CASSIVATSYNEQFF
CDR3nt: TGTGCCAGTAGTATTGTAGCTACCTCCTACAATGAGCAGTTCTTC

abundance: NA
d_gene: NA
j_gene: TRBJ2-2
v_gene: TRBV19
len: 14
CDR3aa: CASRARGTTGELFF
CDR3nt: TGTGCCAGTAGAGCAAGGGGTACCACCGGGGAGCTGTTTTTT

abundance: once
d_gene: TRBD1
j_gene: TRBJ1-4
v_gene: TRBV28
len: 16
CDR3aa: CASSFQPTGVDEKLFF
CDR3nt: TGTGCCAGCAGTTTCCAACCCACAGGGGTGGATGAAAAACTGTTTTTT

abundance: NA
d_gene: NA
j_gene: TRBJ2-3
v_gene: TRBV29-1
len: 12
CDR3aa: CSVARSTDTQYF
CDR3nt: TGCAGCGTTGCGAGAAGCACAGATACGCAGTATTTT

abundance: NA
d_gene: TRBD1
j_gene: TRBJ1-3
v_gene: TRBV28
len: 17
CDR3aa: CASSPGQGSRVRNTIYF
CDR3nt: TGTGCCAGCTCCCCAGGACAGGGTTCAAGGGTTCGAAACACCATATATTTT

abundance: NA
d_gene: TRBD1
j_gene: TRBJ2-5
v_gene: TRBV5-4
len: 15
CDR3aa: CASSPRQGLGETQYF
CDR3nt: TGTGCCAGCAGCCCTCGACAGGGATTGGGGGAGACCCAGTACTTC

abundance: NA
d_gene: TRBD1
j_gene: TRBJ1-4
v_gene: TRBV5-4
len: 15
CDR3aa: CASSGGQGRDEKLFF
CDR3nt: TGTGCCAGCAGCGGCGGACAGGGAAGGGATGAAAAACTGTTTTTT

abundance: once
d_gene: TRBD1
j_gene: TRBJ2-1
v_gene: TRBV5-1
len: 19
CDR3aa: CASSGLTGGTFSSYNEQFF
CDR3nt: TGCGCCAGCAGCGGCCTGACAGGGGGCACCTTCAGCTCCTACAATGAGCAGTTCTTC

abundance: NA
d_gene: TRBD2
j_gene: TRBJ2-7
v_gene: TRBV2
len: 16
CDR3aa: CASSLGLAGNPYEQYF
CDR3nt: TGTGCCAGCAGTCTCGGGCTAGCGGGGAACCCCTACGAGCAGTACTTC

abundance: NA
d_gene: TRBD2
j_gene: TRBJ2-3
v_gene: TRBV5-1
len: 15
CDR3aa: CASSLGGTSFGTQYF
CDR3nt: TGCGCCAGCAGCTTGGGAGGGACTAGCTTTGGTACGCAGTATTTT

abundance: NA
d_gene: TRBD1
j_gene: TRBJ1-2
v_gene: TRBV7-8
len: 15
CDR3aa: CASSHPGTGGSGYTF
CDR3nt: TGTGCCAGCAGCCACCCCGGGACAGGGGGCTCTGGCTACACCTTC

abundance: NA
d_gene: TRBD2
j_gene: TRBJ2-1
v_gene: TRBV29-1
len: 14
CDR3aa: CSVAPRLASNEQFF
CDR3nt: TGCAGCGTTGCCCCTAGACTAGCTTCCAATGAGCAGTTCTTC

abundance: NA
d_gene: TRBD2
j_gene: TRBJ2-1
v_gene: TRBV3-1/TRBV3-2
len: 15
CDR3aa: CASSQSGGLANEQFF
CDR3nt: TGTGCCAGCAGCCAGAGCGGGGGGCTTGCCAATGAGCAGTTCTTC

abundance: NA
d_gene: TRBD2
j_gene: TRBJ2-5
v_gene: TRBV6-5
len: 14
CDR3aa: CASSLRLAGETQYF
CDR3nt: TGTGCCAGCAGTCTAAGACTAGCGGGGGAGACCCAGTACTTC

abundance: NA
d_gene: NA
j_gene: TRBJ1-2
v_gene: TRBV14
len: 12
CDR3aa: CASSQAGYGYTF
CDR3nt: TGTGCCAGCAGCCAGGCGGGGTATGGCTACACCTTC

abundance: NA
d_gene: TRBD1
j_gene: TRBJ1-4
v_gene: TRBV5-1
len: 16
CDR3aa: CASSLIPGQFNEKLFF
CDR3nt: TGCGCCAGCAGCTTGATCCCGGGACAGTTTAATGAAAAACTGTTTTTT

abundance: few
d_gene: TRBD1
j_gene: TRBJ1-2
v_gene: TRBV27
len: 14
CDR3aa: CASSLRDSYYGYTF
CDR3nt: TGTGCCAGCAGTTTACGGGACAGTTACTATGGCTACACCTTC

abundance: NA
d_gene: NA
j_gene: TRBJ1-2
v_gene: TRBV5-4
len: 14
CDR3aa: CASSPVQGNHGYTF
CDR3nt: TGTGCCAGCAGCCCGGTACAGGGAAACCATGGCTACACCTTC

abundance: NA
d_gene: NA
j_gene: TRBJ2-7
v_gene: TRBV11-3
len: 15
CDR3aa: CASSLGTGGSGEQYF
CDR3nt: TGTGCCAGCAGCTTAGGAACGGGGGGCTCGGGTGAGCAGTACTTC

abundance: NA
d_gene: TRBD2
j_gene: TRBJ2-3
v_gene: TRBV28
len: 15
CDR3aa: CASSLSGGGTDTQYF
CDR3nt: TGTGCCAGCAGTTTGAGCGGGGGGGGCACAGATACGCAGTATTTT

abundance: NA
d_gene: NA
j_gene: TRBJ1-1
v_gene: TRBV27
len: 15
CDR3aa: CASSLFGRENTEAFF
CDR3nt: TGTGCCAGCAGTTTATTTGGCAGGGAGAACACTGAAGCTTTCTTT

abundance: once
d_gene: NA
j_gene: TRBJ1-2
v_gene: TRBV5-1
len: 14
CDR3aa: CASRGDTGSGGYTF
CDR3nt: TGCGCCAGCAGGGGTGATACAGGGTCGGGTGGCTACACCTTC

abundance: NA
d_gene: TRBD2
j_gene: TRBJ2-1
v_gene: TRBV7-7
len: 15
CDR3aa: CASSPRTSGGGEQFF
CDR3nt: TGTGCTAGCAGCCCGCGGACTAGCGGGGGGGGTGAGCAGTTCTTC

abundance: NA
d_gene: NA
j_gene: TRBJ2-3
v_gene: TRBV3-1/TRBV3-2
len: 15
CDR3aa: CASSPGWAVTDTQYF
CDR3nt: TGTGCCAGCAGCCCCGGTTGGGCCGTCACAGATACGCAGTATTTT

abundance: NA
d_gene: NA
j_gene: TRBJ2-1
v_gene: TRBV3-1/TRBV3-2
len: 13
CDR3aa: CASSQDWGDEQFF
CDR3nt: TGTGCCAGCAGCCAAGATTGGGGGGATGAGCAGTTCTTC

abundance: NA
d_gene: NA
j_gene: TRBJ1-4
v_gene: TRBV10-3
len: 14
CDR3aa: CAISEQGMGEKLFF
CDR3nt: TGTGCCATCAGTGAGCAGGGCATGGGTGAAAAACTGTTTTTT

abundance: few
d_gene: NA
j_gene: TRBJ2-5
v_gene: TRBV27
len: 15
CDR3aa: CASSLSARSQETQYF
CDR3nt: TGTGCCAGCAGTTTATCGGCCAGGTCACAAGAGACCCAGTACTTC

abundance: once
d_gene: TRBD1
j_gene: TRBJ1-2
v_gene: TRBV2
len: 15
CDR3aa: CASRTTEDRGGGYTF
CDR3nt: TGTGCCAGCAGGACTACCGAGGACAGGGGAGGAGGCTACACCTTC

abundance: once
d_gene: NA
j_gene: TRBJ2-3
v_gene: TRBV5-1
len: 17
CDR3aa: CASSLPSSTGSTDTQYF
CDR3nt: TGCGCCAGCAGCTTGCCGTCGTCTACCGGTAGCACAGATACGCAGTATTTT

abundance: NA
d_gene: TRBD1
j_gene: TRBJ2-7
v_gene: TRBV6-1
len: 20
CDR3aa: CASSDGASDREQVSSYEQYF
CDR3nt: TGTGCCAGCAGTGACGGGGCCTCGGACAGGGAACAGGTTAGCTCCTACGAGCAGTACTTC

abundance: NA
d_gene: NA
j_gene: TRBJ1-2
v_gene: TRBV6-1
len: 13
CDR3aa: CASSEQGNYGYTF
CDR3nt: TGTGCCAGCAGTGAACAGGGGAACTATGGCTACACCTTC

abundance: NA
d_gene: TRBD2
j_gene: TRBJ2-5
v_gene: TRBV5-1
len: 16
CDR3aa: CASSFLGLAGQETQYF
CDR3nt: TGCGCCAGCAGCTTTCTAGGACTAGCGGGTCAAGAGACCCAGTACTTC